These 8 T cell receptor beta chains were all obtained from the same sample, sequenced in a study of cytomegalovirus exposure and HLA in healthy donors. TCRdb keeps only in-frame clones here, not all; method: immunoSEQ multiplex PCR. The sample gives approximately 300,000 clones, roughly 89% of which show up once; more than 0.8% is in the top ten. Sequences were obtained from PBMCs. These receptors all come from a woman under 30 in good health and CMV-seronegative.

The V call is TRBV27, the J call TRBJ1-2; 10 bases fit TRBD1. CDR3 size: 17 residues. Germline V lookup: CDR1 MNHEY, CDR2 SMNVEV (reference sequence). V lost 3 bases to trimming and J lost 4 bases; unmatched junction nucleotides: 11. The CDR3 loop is CASSFQPRTGGRYGYTF. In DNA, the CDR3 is TGTGCCAGCAGTTTCCAACCGCGGACAGGGGGTCGCTATGGCTACACCTTC.

The CDR3 reads CASSAVGGSSYNEQFF. In nucleotides, the CDR3 is TGTGCCAGCAGCGCCGTGGGCGGGAGCTCCTACAATGAGCAGTTCTTC. This chain connects TRBV9 to TRBJ2-1; 7 bases align to TRBD2. This CDR3 contains 16 residues. Looked up from germline, CDR1 is SGDLS and CDR2 is YYNGEE. V was pared by 3 bases and J by 0 bases, with 6 bases of the junction left unmatched.

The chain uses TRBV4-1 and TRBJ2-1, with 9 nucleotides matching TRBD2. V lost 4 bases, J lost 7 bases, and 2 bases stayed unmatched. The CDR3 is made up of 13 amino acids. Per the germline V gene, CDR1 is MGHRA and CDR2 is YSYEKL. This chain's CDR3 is CASSPAGGNEQFF. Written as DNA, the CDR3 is TGCGCCAGCAGCCCGGCGGGAGGGAATGAGCAGTTCTTC.

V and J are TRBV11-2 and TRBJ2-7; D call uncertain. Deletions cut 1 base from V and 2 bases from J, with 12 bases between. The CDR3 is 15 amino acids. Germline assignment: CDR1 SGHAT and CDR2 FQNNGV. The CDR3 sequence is CASSLGLQVPYEQYF. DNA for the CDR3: TGTGCCAGCAGCTTAGGCCTCCAGGTCCCCTACGAGCAGTACTTC.

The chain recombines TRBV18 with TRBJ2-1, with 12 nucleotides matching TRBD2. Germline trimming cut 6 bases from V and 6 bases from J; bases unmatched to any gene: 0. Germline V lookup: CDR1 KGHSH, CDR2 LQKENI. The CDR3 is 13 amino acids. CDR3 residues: CASSGLAGNEQFF. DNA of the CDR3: TGTGCCAGCTCGGGACTAGCGGGCAATGAGCAGTTCTTC.

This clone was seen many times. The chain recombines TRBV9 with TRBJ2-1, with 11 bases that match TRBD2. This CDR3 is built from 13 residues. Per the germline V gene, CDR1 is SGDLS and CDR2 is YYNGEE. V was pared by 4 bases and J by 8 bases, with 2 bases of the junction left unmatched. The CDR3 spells CASSLAGGDEQFF. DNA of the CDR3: TGTGCCAGCAGCTTAGCGGGAGGGGATGAGCAGTTCTTC.

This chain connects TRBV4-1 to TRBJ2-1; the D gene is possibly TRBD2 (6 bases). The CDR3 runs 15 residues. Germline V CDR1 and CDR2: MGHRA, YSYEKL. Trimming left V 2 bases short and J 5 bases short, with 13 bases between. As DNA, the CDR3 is TGCGCCAGCAGCCAACCGACTAGTCGCGACAATGAGCAGTTCTTC. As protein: CASSQPTSRDNEQFF.

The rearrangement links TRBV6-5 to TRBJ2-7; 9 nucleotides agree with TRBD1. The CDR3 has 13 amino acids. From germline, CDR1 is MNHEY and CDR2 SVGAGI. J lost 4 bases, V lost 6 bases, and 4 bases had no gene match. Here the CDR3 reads CASRGTGPYEQYF. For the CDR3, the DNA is TGTGCCAGCAGAGGGACAGGGCCTTACGAGCAGTACTTC.